One sample yielded the 10 T cell receptor beta chains listed below, sequenced in a study of pediatric ulcerative colitis. The table came from immunoSEQ multiplex PCR; TCRdb's copy has only in-frame clones and leaves some out. The sample consists of tens of thousands of clones, roughly 83% of them appearing once. The sample was blood. The receptors were sampled from a girl aged 5-17 years with moderate ulcerative colitis.

This clone was observed a handful of times. This chain links TRBV6-6 with TRBJ2-3, with 8 positions matching TRBD2. CDR1 and CDR2 from the germline V gene are MNHNY and SVGAGI (reference sequence). V shed 5 bases, J shed 6 bases, and the junction held 7 bases outside the gene matches. The CDR3 is 14 amino acids. This CDR3 reads CASSDSGTIDTQYF. DNA for the CDR3: TGTGCCAGCAGTGATAGCGGGACCATCGATACGCAGTATTTT.

In this sample, this clone turned up once. This chain joins TRBV7-9 and TRBJ2-7; D gene ambiguous. V was shortened by 3 bases and J by 3 bases, with 9 bases between the two germline ends. The CDR3 length is 13 residues. Per germline, CDR1 SEHNR and CDR2 FQNEAQ (reference sequence). Here the CDR3 DNA reads TGTGCCAGCAGCTTCACGTGGGACTACGAGCAGTACTTC. Residues: CASSFTWDYEQYF.

The CDR3 here is CASSARRGGFSTDTQYF. CDR3 coding DNA: TGCGCCAGCAGTGCCAGGCGCGGAGGGTTTAGCACAGATACGCAGTATTTT. The chain joins TRBV10-2 to TRBJ2-3; tentatively, D is TRBD2 (6 bases). Between the trimmed V and J ends, which lost 4 bases and 0 bases, there was a span of 17 bases. CDR3 size: 17 residues. Per the germline V gene, CDR1 is WSHSY and CDR2 is SAAADI.

There are a few counts of this clone. The chain employs TRBV18 and TRBJ1-1, with D possibly being TRBD1 (5 bases). This CDR3 comprises 13 residues. V lost 6 bases, J lost 4 bases, and 12 bases lay in between. Germline V lookup: CDR1 KGHSH, CDR2 LQKENI. CDR3 nucleotides: TGTGCCAGCTCCGGGACGGCGGCCACTGAAGCTTTCTTT. Its protein product is CASSGTAATEAFF.

The chain couples TRBV4-3 to TRBJ1-1; 9 nucleotides align to TRBD1. The CDR3 covers 14 residues. J gave up 1 base and V 3 bases, and 0 bases lay outside the gene matches. CDR1 is LGHNA and CDR2 is YSLEER in the germline V gene. Here the CDR3 reads CASSQDRGNTEAFF. The CDR3 nucleotides read TGCGCCAGCAGCCAGGACAGGGGGAACACTGAAGCTTTCTTT.

V usage is TRBV9 and J usage is TRBJ2-3, with 7 bases fitting TRBD2. This CDR3 contains 16 residues. Looked up from germline, CDR1 is SGDLS and CDR2 is YYNGEE. J gave up 0 bases and V 1 base, and 5 bases lay outside the gene matches. The chain's CDR3 is CASSVSGGGSTDTQYF. CDR3 DNA: TGTGCCAGCAGCGTATCTGGCGGGGGAAGCACAGATACGCAGTATTTT.

The chain joins TRBV2 to TRBJ2-1, with 9 bases fitting TRBD2. This CDR3 comprises 15 residues. Germline CDR1 reads SNHLY; CDR2 reads FYNNEI. Losses at the gene ends were 7 bases for V and 6 bases for J; bases not matched to a gene: 10. Here the CDR3 DNA reads TGTGCCAGCACCGAGGGCCTAGCGGGGTCCAATGAGCAGTTCTTC. Translating gives CASTEGLAGSNEQFF.

V gene TRBV19 combines with J gene TRBJ2-7; a weak D match, TRBD2 (5 bases). The CDR3 contains 13 residues. Germline V lookup: CDR1 LNHDA, CDR2 SQIVND (reference sequence). The V end was cut by 6 bases, the J end by 5 bases, with 14 bases between. CDR3 in amino acids: CASSPRGWDEQYF. CDR3 nucleotide sequence: TGTGCCAGTAGCCCGAGAGGGTGGGACGAGCAGTACTTC.

The V gene is TRBV5-6, the J gene TRBJ2-7; 10 nucleotides line up with TRBD1. Unmatched junction bases numbered 5, after V lost 3 bases and J lost 2 bases. Germline V gene data show CDR1 as SGHDT and CDR2 as YYEEEE. CDR3 length equals 15 residues. As DNA, the CDR3 is TGTGCCAGCAGCTACCGGGACAGGGGACCCTACGAGCAGTACTTC. Encoded protein: CASSYRDRGPYEQYF.

This clone has just a few counts. This rearrangement joins TRBV14 to TRBJ1-2, with D maybe TRBD1 (5 bases). This CDR3 has 14 amino acids. CDR1 is SGHDN and CDR2 is FVKESK in the germline V gene. The V end was cut by 5 bases, the J end by 4 bases, with 14 bases between. CDR3 residues: CASSEQAGLYGYTF. Written as DNA, the CDR3 is TGTGCCAGCAGCGAACAGGCGGGACTCTATGGCTACACCTTC.